This T cell receptor (beta chain) was identified in a study of shared clonotypes between healthy human individuals. Study summary: The cohort had two women and a few men, ages 18 to 49.

Sequencing was performed with immunoSEQ multiplex PCR; in TCRdb, only in-frame clones are kept and a portion is missing. The sample lists over a million clones; around three quarters were seen once. The donor cohort consisted entirely of Caucasian adults residing in Nashville, Tennessee. CD4+ cells were split into CD45RA+ naive and CD45RA-negative memory subsets. Sequencing was performed on memory CD4+ T cells from PBMCs. The subset: CD45RA-negative fraction. This clonotype was sampled from a man aged 18 to 29 in good health. Some clones in this sample may be carry-over from other donors' samples.

The chain's CDR3 is CATGLVRETQYF. The CDR3 DNA sequence: TGTGCCACCGGACTAGTCAGAGAGACCCAGTACTTC. The chain combines TRBV2 with TRBJ2-5; 7 nucleotides line up with TRBD2. Germline lookup yields CDR1 SNHLY and CDR2 FYNNEI. The V segment lost 10 bases and the J segment 4 bases; nucleotides outside the gene matches: 6. CDR3 length: 12 residues.